This T cell receptor (beta chain) was captured by sequencing in a study of T cell responses to AZD1222 COVID-19 vaccine. V was pared by 4 bases and J by 5 bases, with 11 bases between. This CDR3 has 14 residues. CDR1 SGHTA and CDR2 FQGTGA come from the germline V gene. Sequenced by immunoSEQ multiplex PCR; TCRdb stores in-frame clones only, minus some. The repertoire consists of more than 100,000 clones, with 88% occurring once and the leading ten covering approximately 20%. The chain carries TRBV7-3 and TRBJ2-2; D is undetermined. The material sequenced was peripheral blood, taken on day 0 of AZD1222 vaccination. This clonotype was obtained from an adult in good health. The CDR3 loop reads CASSSNSWTGELFF. The CDR3 nucleotides are TGTGCCAGCAGCTCGAATAGTTGGACCGGGGAGCTGTTTTTT.